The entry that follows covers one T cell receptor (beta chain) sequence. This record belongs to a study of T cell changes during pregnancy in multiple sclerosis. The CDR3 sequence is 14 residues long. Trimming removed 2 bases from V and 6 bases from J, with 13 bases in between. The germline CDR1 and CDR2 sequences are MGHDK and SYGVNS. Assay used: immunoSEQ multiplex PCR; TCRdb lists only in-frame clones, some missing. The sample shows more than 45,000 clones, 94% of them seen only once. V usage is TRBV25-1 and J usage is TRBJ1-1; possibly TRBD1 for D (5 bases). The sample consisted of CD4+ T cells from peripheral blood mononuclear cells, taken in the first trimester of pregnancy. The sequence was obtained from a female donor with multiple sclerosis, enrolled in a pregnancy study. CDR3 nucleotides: TGTGCCAGCAGTGAACATGGGGGGGGTTCTGAAGCTTTCTTT. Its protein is CASSEHGGGSEAFF.